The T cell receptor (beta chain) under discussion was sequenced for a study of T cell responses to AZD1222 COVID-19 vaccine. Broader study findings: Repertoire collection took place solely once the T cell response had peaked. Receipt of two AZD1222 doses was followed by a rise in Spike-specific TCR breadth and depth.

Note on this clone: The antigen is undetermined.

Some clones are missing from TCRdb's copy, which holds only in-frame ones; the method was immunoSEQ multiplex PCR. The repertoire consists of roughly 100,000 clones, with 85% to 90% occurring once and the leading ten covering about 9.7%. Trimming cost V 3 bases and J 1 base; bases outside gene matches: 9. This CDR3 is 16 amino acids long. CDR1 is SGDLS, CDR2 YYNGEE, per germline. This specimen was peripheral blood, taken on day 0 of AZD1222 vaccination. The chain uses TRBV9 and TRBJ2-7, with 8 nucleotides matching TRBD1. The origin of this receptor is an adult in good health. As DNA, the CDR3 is TGTGCCAGCAGCGGAGGACAGGGCTACGAATCCTACGAGCAGTACTTC. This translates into CASSGGQGYESYEQYF.